This T cell receptor beta chain was identified during a study of CD8+CD57+ T cells in acquired aplastic anemia. Overall study context: Across the sorted CD4+ and CD8+ cells, DNA amounts averaged roughly 3.5 ug.

As regards this clonotype: Its specificity is unknown. Sequence at one end of the junction differs from germline and may be a read error.

Study outcomes and limitations: Researchers report that fewer than 35 CD8+ CDR3 sequences appeared in both patients and controls.

The template for TCR beta VDJ and CDR3 sequence profiling was genomic DNA. TCRdb re-called the reads with MiXCR, one entry per CDR3 protein. The sample lists 150,000 to 200,000 distinct CDR3 sequences; less than 55% were seen once. The V gene's germline CDR1 is ENHRY and CDR2 SYGVKD. CDR3 length: 17 residues. What was sequenced was sorted CD4+, CD8+, or CD8+CD57+ T cells (not recorded which) from PBMCs. This chain uses TRBV10-3 with TRBJ2-5; TRBD2 agrees at 11 bases. This TCR was recovered from a human donor in good health. The CDR3 is CASSSSYGLAGTETQHF. In DNA, the CDR3 is TGTGCCAGCAGTTCTTCATATGGACTAGCGGGCACAGAGACCCAGCACTTC.